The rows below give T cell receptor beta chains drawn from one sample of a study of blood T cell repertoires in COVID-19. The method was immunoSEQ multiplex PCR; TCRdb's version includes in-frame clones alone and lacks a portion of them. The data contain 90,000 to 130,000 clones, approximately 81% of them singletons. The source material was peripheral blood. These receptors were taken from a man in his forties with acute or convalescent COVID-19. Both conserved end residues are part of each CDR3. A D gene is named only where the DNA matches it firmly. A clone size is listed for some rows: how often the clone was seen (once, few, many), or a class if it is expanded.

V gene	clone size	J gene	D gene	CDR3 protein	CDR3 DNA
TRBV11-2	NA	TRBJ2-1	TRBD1	CASSLSDREDHNEQFF	TGTGCCAGCAGCCTCTCGGACAGGGAGGATCACAATGAGCAGTTCTTC
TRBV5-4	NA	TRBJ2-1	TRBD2	CASRMGLPSYNEQFF	TGTGCCAGCAGGATGGGACTACCCTCCTACAATGAGCAGTTCTTC
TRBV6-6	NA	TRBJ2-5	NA	CASSYSEGKETQYF	TGTGCCAGCAGTTACTCGGAGGGTAAGGAGACCCAGTACTTC
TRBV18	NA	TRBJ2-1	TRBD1	CASSPGQGAHEQFF	TGTGCCAGCTCACCAGGACAGGGGGCGCATGAGCAGTTCTTC
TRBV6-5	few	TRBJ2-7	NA	CASRDYRYEQYF	TGTGCCAGCAGGGACTATAGATACGAGCAGTACTTC
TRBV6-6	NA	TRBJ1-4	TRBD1	CASSYSWSGGREKLFF	TGTGCCAGCAGTTACTCGTGGTCAGGGGGGAGAGAAAAACTGTTTTTT
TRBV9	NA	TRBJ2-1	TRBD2	CASSVELAGTNEQFF	TGTGCCAGCAGCGTAGAACTAGCGGGAACCAATGAGCAGTTCTTC
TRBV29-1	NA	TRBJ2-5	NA	CSVAGTQGTQYF	TGCAGCGTTGCAGGGACACAAGGGACCCAGTACTTC
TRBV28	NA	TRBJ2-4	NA	CASSLGGSGNIQYF	TGTGCCAGCAGTTTAGGGGGTAGCGGAAACATTCAGTACTTC
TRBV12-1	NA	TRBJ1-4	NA	CASRPARTTTNEKLFF	TGTGCCAGCAGACCGGCACGGACTACAACTAATGAAAAACTGTTTTTT
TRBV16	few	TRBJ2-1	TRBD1	CASSWGQGAYEQFF	TGTGCCAGCAGCTGGGGACAGGGGGCCTATGAGCAGTTCTTC
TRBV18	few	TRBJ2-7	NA	CASTVLPSDEQYF	TGTGCCAGTACTGTATTACCTTCTGACGAGCAGTACTTC
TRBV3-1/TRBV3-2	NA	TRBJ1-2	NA	CASSHSPLGQNYGYTF	TGTGCCAGCAGCCATTCTCCCCTTGGACAGAACTATGGCTACACCTTC
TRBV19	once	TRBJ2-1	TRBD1	CASSIDRGLYNEQFF	TGTGCCAGTAGTATCGACAGGGGGCTCTACAATGAGCAGTTCTTC
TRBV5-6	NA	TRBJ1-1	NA	CASSRDRLEAFF	TGTGCCAGCAGCCGTGACAGGCTTGAAGCTTTCTTT
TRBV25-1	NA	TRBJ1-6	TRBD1	CASSVTGGYNSPLHF	TGTGCCAGCAGTGTAACAGGGGGGTATAATTCACCCCTCCACTTT
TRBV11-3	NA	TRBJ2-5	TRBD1	CASSLGTGGETQYF	TGTGCCAGCAGCTTAGGGACAGGGGGGGAGACCCAGTACTTC
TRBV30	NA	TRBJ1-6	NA	CACRRTSWVSPLHF	TGTGCCTGTCGGAGGACCTCCTGGGTCTCACCCCTCCACTTT
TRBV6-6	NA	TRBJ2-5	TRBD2	CASSLGINAGGQETQYF	TGTGCCAGCAGTCTAGGTATAAACGCGGGGGGCCAAGAGACCCAGTACTTC
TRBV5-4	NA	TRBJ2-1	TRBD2	CASSLRLADEQFF	TGTGCCAGCAGCTTGAGGCTAGCGGATGAGCAGTTCTTC
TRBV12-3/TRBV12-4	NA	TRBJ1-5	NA	CASSLTLYQPQHF	TGTGCCAGCAGTTTGACACTTTATCAGCCCCAGCATTTT
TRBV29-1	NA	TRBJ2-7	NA	CSVVGEGYEQYF	TGCAGCGTTGTCGGTGAGGGATACGAGCAGTACTTC
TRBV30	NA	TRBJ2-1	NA	CAWIADNSYNEQFF	TGTGCCTGGATAGCGGATAACTCCTACAATGAGCAGTTCTTC
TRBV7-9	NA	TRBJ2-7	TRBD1	CASSWGQGSYEQYF	TGTGCCAGCAGCTGGGGACAGGGTTCCTACGAGCAGTACTTC
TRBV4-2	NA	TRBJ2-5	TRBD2	CASSRGLAGGGQETQYF	TGTGCCAGCAGCCGGGGACTAGCGGGAGGAGGTCAAGAGACCCAGTACTTC
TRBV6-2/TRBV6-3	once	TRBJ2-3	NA	CASSYFPPGSTDTQYF	TGTGCCAGCAGTTACTTTCCCCCGGGGAGCACAGATACGCAGTATTTT
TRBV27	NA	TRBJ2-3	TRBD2	CASGLAGATTDTQYF	TGTGCCAGCGGATTAGCGGGAGCTACCACAGATACGCAGTATTTT
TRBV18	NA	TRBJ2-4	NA	CASSPDDRLAKNIQYF	TGTGCCAGCTCACCCGACGACAGACTAGCCAAAAACATTCAGTACTTC